This T cell receptor (beta chain) was recovered during a study of blood T cell repertoires in COVID-19. Profiled with immunoSEQ multiplex PCR; TCRdb holds only in-frame clones, not every one. The sample gives almost 350,000 clones, over 85% of which show up once; less than 5% is in the top ten. In Seattle, patients joined the study during active infection and were tracked longitudinally. Sample: peripheral blood. This receptor was taken from a woman aged 55-70 years with COVID-19, enrolled during active disease.

The CDR3 loop is CASSTPGTGAGYTF. Here the CDR3 DNA reads TGTGCCAGCAGCACCCCCGGGACAGGGGCTGGCTACACCTTC. This chain joins TRBV3-1 (or the pseudogene TRBV3-2) and TRBJ1-2, with TRBD1 identical over 10 bases. J was trimmed by 7 bases and V by 5 bases; bases with no gene match: 7. This CDR3 has 14 residues. CDR1 is LGHDT and CDR2 is YNNKEL in the germline V gene (reference sequence).